Listed below are T cell receptor beta chains from one sample, sequenced in a study of blood T cell repertoires in COVID-19. This table comes from immunoSEQ multiplex PCR, and its TCRdb copy is limited to in-frame clones, with some not included. The table shows approximately 330,000 clones, with around 89% occurring only once. The specimen sequenced was peripheral blood. These receptors were collected from a woman in her 50s with active or convalescent COVID-19. The CDR3 runs from the conserved cysteine through the conserved F or W. A D gene is named only where the DNA matches it firmly. Expanded clones get a size class; other rows say once, few or many, or leave the size out.

.,.,TRBJ1-6,TRBV30,CAWSVGGSHSPLHF,TGTGCCTGGAGTGTTGGGGGGAGTCATTCACCCCTCCACTTT
.,.,TRBJ2-7,TRBV12-3/TRBV12-4,CASSSRGYEQYF,TGTGCCAGCAGTTCACGGGGGTACGAGCAGTACTTC
.,TRBD1,TRBJ1-1,TRBV18,CASSLRDRAAEAFF,TGTGCCAGCTCACTTAGGGACAGGGCTGCTGAAGCTTTCTTT
.,TRBD1,TRBJ2-3,TRBV5-1,CASSLGQGGSDTQYF,TGCGCCAGCAGCCTAGGACAGGGCGGCTCAGATACGCAGTATTTT
few,TRBD1,TRBJ2-3,TRBV7-2,CASSMTGKGADTQYF,TGTGCCAGCAGCATGACAGGGAAAGGAGCAGATACGCAGTATTTT
.,.,TRBJ2-2,TRBV7-9,CASSLEFSTGELFF,TGTGCCAGCAGCTTAGAATTCAGCACCGGGGAGCTGTTTTTT
.,.,TRBJ2-3,TRBV5-4,CASSGTEWTSPDTDTQYF,TGTGCCAGCAGCGGGACAGAGTGGACTAGCCCTGACACAGATACGCAGTATTTT
once,.,TRBJ1-5,TRBV30,CAWSLRDLRGGAQHF,TGTGCCTGGAGTCTCCGGGACCTAAGAGGGGGGGCCCAGCATTTT
.,.,TRBJ2-1,TRBV7-2,CASSSTTGYEQFF,TGTGCCAGCAGCTCCACCACGGGGTACGAGCAGTTCTTC
.,.,TRBJ1-2,TRBV9,CASSVDVGHIGGYTF,TGTGCCAGCAGCGTAGATGTGGGACATATTGGTGGCTACACCTTC
.,.,TRBJ1-1,TRBV6-5,CAALEGKGGREAFF,TGTGCCGCCCTAGAGGGAAAGGGAGGCCGTGAAGCTTTCTTT
.,TRBD2,TRBJ2-7,TRBV5-1,CASSTLAGGPYEQYF,TGCGCCAGCAGCACCCTAGCGGGGGGTCCCTACGAGCAGTACTTC
.,TRBD1,TRBJ2-7,TRBV27,CASSLSTGGASYEQYF,TGTGCCAGCAGTTTATCTACAGGGGGCGCGTCCTACGAGCAGTACTTC
.,.,TRBJ2-7,TRBV27,CASSLGGAGEQYF,TGTGCCAGCAGTTTAGGGGGGGCGGGCGAGCAGTACTTC
.,.,TRBJ1-4,TRBV28,CASSPTGREKLFF,TGTGCCAGCAGTCCGACGGGAAGGGAAAAACTGTTTTTT
.,TRBD1,TRBJ2-7,TRBV20-1,CSAGQGAHPHF,TGCAGTGCGGGACAGGGAGCCCATCCACACTTC
.,TRBD2,TRBJ2-1,TRBV11-3,CASSFQTSGASLSYNEQFF,TGTGCCAGCAGCTTCCAAACTAGCGGGGCATCCCTCTCCTACAATGAGCAGTTCTTC
.,.,TRBJ2-1,TRBV9,CASSVTTRSSYNEQFF,TGTGCCAGCAGCGTAACGACCCGGAGCTCCTACAATGAGCAGTTCTTC
.,TRBD1,TRBJ1-5,TRBV10-3,CAISPGGNDQPQHF,TGTGCCATCAGCCCAGGGGGGAATGATCAGCCCCAGCATTTT
.,.,TRBJ1-5,TRBV6-5,CASEGGQSNQPQHF,TGTGCCTCCGAAGGGGGTCAGAGTAATCAGCCCCAGCATTTT
.,.,TRBJ1-2,TRBV6-5,CASSYSTETISYGYTF,TGTGCCAGCAGTTACTCTACAGAGACGATCAGCTATGGCTACACCTTC
.,TRBD1,TRBJ1-1,TRBV27,CASSPQGAIISTEAFF,TGTGCCAGCAGTCCCCAGGGGGCTATAATCTCCACTGAAGCTTTCTTT
.,TRBD2,TRBJ2-1,TRBV7-2,CASSLDASGGYEQFF,TGTGCCAGCAGCTTAGATGCTAGCGGGGGGTATGAGCAGTTCTTC
.,.,TRBJ2-3,TRBV5-6,CASSLDRQRSTDTQYF,TGTGCCAGCAGCTTGGACCGACAGCGAAGCACAGATACGCAGTATTTT
.,TRBD2,TRBJ2-3,TRBV28,CASSLRLAGGTLSTDTQYF,TGTGCCAGCAGTTTAAGACTAGCGGGAGGCACACTTAGCACAGATACGCAGTATTTT
.,.,TRBJ2-3,TRBV29-1,CSVVGEGGDTQYF,TGCAGCGTTGTCGGGGAAGGTGGAGATACGCAGTATTTT
.,.,TRBJ1-2,TRBV7-2,CASAPPGSLNYGYTF,TGTGCCAGCGCACCTCCAGGATCCCTAAACTATGGCTACACCTTC
once,TRBD1,TRBJ2-1,TRBV7-9,CASSPRTGGGYNEQFF,TGTGCCAGCAGCCCCCGGACAGGGGGCGGTTACAATGAGCAGTTCTTC
.,.,TRBJ2-1,TRBV4-3,CASSQARSSYNEQFF,TGCGCCAGCAGCCAGGCTCGGAGCTCCTACAATGAGCAGTTCTTC
once,.,TRBJ1-2,TRBV19,CASSLIGGYYGYTF,TGTGCCAGTAGCTTAATAGGCGGATACTATGGCTACACCTTC
.,.,TRBJ2-1,TRBV5-1,CASSGTGGSDEQFF,TGCGCCAGCAGCGGTACGGGGGGCAGCGATGAGCAGTTCTTC
.,TRBD1,TRBJ2-2,TRBV5-1,CASSLDRGVTGELFF,TGCGCCAGCAGCTTAGACAGGGGAGTCACCGGGGAGCTGTTTTTT
.,.,TRBJ2-7,TRBV5-1,CASSPQDSHPYEQYF,TGCGCCAGCAGCCCCCAGGACAGCCACCCCTACGAGCAGTACTTC